This T cell receptor beta chain was identified during a study of blood T cell repertoires in COVID-19. Germline CDR1 and CDR2: LNHNV and YYDKDF (reference sequence). Trimming stripped 0 bases from V and 0 bases from J, with 12 bases between. This CDR3 region has 16 residues. TCRdb's copy holds only in-frame clones and misses some; the assay was immunoSEQ multiplex PCR. Here the sample spans around 300,000 clones, around 90% being singletons. This chain connects TRBV15 to TRBJ2-7; no clear D gene. This TCR came from a woman aged 40 to 55 who had recovered from COVID-19. Sequencing used peripheral blood. CDR3 sequence reads: CATSRDFQRSSYEQYF. The CDR3 DNA sequence: TGTGCCACCAGCAGAGATTTTCAACGGTCCTCCTACGAGCAGTACTTC. Together with reference TRBV15 and TRBJ2-7, the CDR3 gives the full variable domain: DAMVIQNPRYQVTQFGKPVTLSCSQTLNHNVMYWYQQKSSQAPKLLFHYYDKDFNNEADTPDNFQSRRPNTSFCFLDIRSPGLGDTAMYLCATSRDFQRSSYEQYFGPGTRLTVT.